This T cell receptor (beta chain) was profiled in a study of cytomegalovirus exposure and HLA in healthy donors. PCR employed 60 Vbeta and 13 Jbeta primers. Libraries were prepared by immunoSEQ multiplex PCR; TCRdb keeps only in-frame clonotypes and omits some of them. Among 95,000 to 150,000 clones listed, roughly four fifths were seen once. V was pared by 6 bases and J by 2 bases, with 8 bases of the junction left unmatched. The germline CDR1 and CDR2 sequences are SQVTM and ANQGSEA. The CDR3 loop spans 14 amino acids. Sequencing was performed on PBMCs. The V gene is TRBV29-1, the J gene TRBJ2-7; 9 bases are a match to TRBD2. The receptor was isolated from a woman aged 55-69 years in good health and CMV-seropositive. The CDR3 region is CSVTSGLGPYEQYF. The CDR3 DNA reads as TGCAGCGTCACTAGCGGGTTAGGCCCCTACGAGCAGTACTTC.